A selection of T cell receptor beta chains follows, all from one sample in a study of cytomegalovirus exposure and HLA in healthy donors. TCRdb keeps only in-frame clones here, not all; method: immunoSEQ multiplex PCR. The data show some 100,000 clones, with 78% seen just once and approximately 4.2% held by the top ten. The specimen was PBMCs. These receptor sequences come from a woman aged 40 to 50 in good health and CMV-seropositive. Both conserved end residues are part of each CDR3. The order of the fields is V gene, J gene, CDR3 protein.

>TRBV7-3|TRBJ2-6
CASSLGAAGANVLTF
>TRBV19|TRBJ1-5
CASSPTDSQPQHF
>TRBV4-3|TRBJ2-7
CASSQVVASGSSGEQYF
>TRBV29-1|TRBJ2-1
CSVTVTSGRENSYNEQFF
>TRBV15|TRBJ2-5
CATSRDLGSQETQYF
>TRBV25-1|TRBJ2-2
CASSRNRGSGELFF
>TRBV4-1|TRBJ2-7
CASSQGSGFNEQYF
>TRBV6-1|TRBJ2-3
CASTSTSGRGNTQYF
>TRBV19|TRBJ2-7
CASSPMTSGSHEQYF
>TRBV6-6|TRBJ2-2
CASSTSGLNTGELFF
>TRBV29-1|TRBJ1-2
CSAERTGTGYTF